Described below is a single T cell receptor (beta chain) sequence and its context. V was pared by 6 bases and J by 5 bases, with 13 bases between. The CDR3 spans 13 residues. This sample is drawn from a study of blood T cell repertoires in COVID-19. The data were produced by immunoSEQ multiplex PCR, yet TCRdb's version contains in-frame clones alone and is incomplete. The table lists 180,000 or so clones, around 83% of them singletons, with approximately 8% in the top ten. This chain joins TRBV12-3 or TRBV12-4 and TRBJ1-2; D may be TRBD1 (6 bases). The source is a woman aged 55-75 years with acute or convalescent COVID-19. Sequencing was done on a sample of peripheral blood. The CDR3 DNA is TGTGCCAGCAGAAAACAGGGAGAATATGGCTACACCTTC. Translating it yields CASRKQGEYGYTF.